This T cell receptor beta chain is drawn from a study of cytomegalovirus exposure and HLA in healthy donors. Trimming cost V 2 bases and J 3 bases; bases outside gene matches: 10. The CDR3 covers 18 residues. Germline CDR1 and CDR2: SGHRS and YFSETQ. Method: immunoSEQ multiplex PCR; TCRdb's copy keeps in-frame clones and lacks some. The top ten hold approximately 2% of the sample, which has 100,000 to 150,000 clones, around 86% seen once. The material sequenced was PBMCs. The sequence was obtained from a woman aged 18-30 years in good health and CMV-seronegative. The chain has TRBV5-1 and TRBJ2-7, with TRBD2 matching over 14 bases. As DNA, the CDR3 is TGCGCCAGCAGCTTCGGGACTAGCGGGAGTGGGGCCCTCTACGAGCAGTACTTC. This translates into CASSFGTSGSGALYEQYF.